Presented here are 3 T cell receptor beta chains from one specimen sequenced in a study of CD8 T cells in ankylosing spondylitis. TCRdb processed the 5' RACE reads anew with MiXCR; each CDR3 protein has one entry. In the table there are 200,000 to 250,000 distinct CDR3 sequences, about 11% of which are singletons. Source material: blood, either unsorted or a sorted T cell fraction (not recorded which). Source of these receptors: a male donor with ankylosing spondylitis or in good health (not recorded which).

This clonotype was found a few times. A much larger clone lies one base from this, so it may be a read error. This chain connects TRBV9 to TRBJ1-2, with unresolved D. The CDR3 is 16 residues long. Looked up from germline, CDR1 is SGDLS and CDR2 is YYNGEE. CDR3 residues: CASSVAPDLANYGDTF. CDR3 sequence (DNA): TGTGCCAGCAGCGTAGCCCCTGATCTAGCTAACTATGGCGACACCTTC.

In its sample, this clonotype was seen a few times. CDR3 protein: CASSLQSRGGVDTQYF. The CDR3 bases are TGTGCCAGCAGCTTACAATCGCGGGGGGGCGTAGATACGCAGTATTTT. The J gene is TRBJ2-3, the V gene TRBV7-3; 9 bases line up with TRBD2. J gave up 5 bases and V 2 bases, and 8 bases lay outside the gene matches. This CDR3 region has 16 residues. Germline V lookup: CDR1 SGHTA, CDR2 FQGTGA.

The chain links TRBV5-1 to TRBJ2-5; TRBD2 agrees at 8 bases. Trimming cost V 7 bases and J 3 bases; bases outside gene matches: 5. The CDR3 length is 13 residues. Germline assignment: CDR1 SGHRS and CDR2 YFSETQ. Written as DNA, the CDR3 is TGCGCCAGCGGCGGGGGGACCAAAGAGACCCAGTACTTC. This encodes CASGGGTKETQYF. Supplemented by reference TRBV5-1 and TRBJ2-5, the full variable domain reads KAGVTQTPRYLIKTRGQQVTLSCSPISGHRSVSWYQQTPGQGLQFLFEYFSETQRNKGNFPGRFSGRQFSNSRSEMNVSTLELGDSALYLCASGGGTKETQYFGPGTRLLVL.